The 2 T cell receptor beta chains below come from one sample, sequenced in a study of blood T cell repertoires in COVID-19. Using immunoSEQ multiplex PCR, the repertoire was profiled, and TCRdb retains in-frame clones only, with some absent. The sample holds about 82,000 clones, around four fifths seen once. The material sequenced was peripheral blood. Receptors were obtained from a man older than 75 with active or convalescent COVID-19.

The V call is TRBV5-1, the J call TRBJ1-2; 7 nucleotides agree with TRBD1. The CDR3 has 14 amino acids. Germline CDR1 and CDR2: SGHRS and YFSETQ. The trim removed 2 bases at V and 6 bases at J, leaving 7 bases unmatched. CDR3 bases: TGCGCCAGCAGCTTCACAGGGGAAATTAATGGCTACACCTTC. Its translation is CASSFTGEINGYTF.

The chain employs TRBV11-3 and TRBJ1-1, with 7 bases fitting TRBD1. Germline CDR1 reads SGHNT; CDR2 reads YENEEA. J gave up 5 bases and V 5 bases, and 14 bases lay outside the gene matches. The CDR3 spans 16 residues. The CDR3 here is CASSPATGMGWTEAFF. CDR3 coding DNA: TGTGCCAGCAGCCCGGCGACAGGGATGGGTTGGACTGAAGCTTTCTTT.